Following are 19 T cell receptor beta chains from one sample sequenced in a study of cytomegalovirus exposure and HLA in healthy donors. The method was immunoSEQ multiplex PCR; TCRdb's version includes in-frame clones alone and lacks a portion of them. The data show hundreds of thousands of clones, 80% to 90% seen once. Source material: PBMCs. The receptors originated from a woman between 18 and 29 years old in good health and CMV-seronegative.

The chain employs TRBV27 and TRBJ2-7; 11 bases are a match to TRBD1. Germline V gives CDR1 MNHEY, CDR2 SMNVEV (reference sequence). Losses at the gene ends were 5 bases for V and 4 bases for J; bases not matched to a gene: 4. The CDR3 is made up of 14 amino acids. This CDR3 is CASSGDRGGYEQYF. As DNA, the CDR3 is TGTGCCAGCAGTGGGGACAGGGGGGGATACGAGCAGTACTTC.

The sample holds one count of this clone. The gene calls are TRBV7-7 and TRBJ2-1; no clear D gene. The CDR3 has 13 amino acids. CDR1 SSHAT and CDR2 FNYEAQ come from the germline V gene (reference sequence). Trimming took 3 bases from V and 5 from J, leaving 8 bases between them. For the CDR3, the DNA is TGTGCCAGCAGCTTGGAGTCCCACAATGAGCAGTTCTTC. Amino acid sequence: CASSLESHNEQFF.

The V call is TRBV5-1, the J call TRBJ1-4; D ambiguous. V lost 5 bases to trimming and J lost 6 bases, with 11 bases between them. The CDR3 sequence is 13 residues long. The V gene's germline CDR1 is SGHRS and CDR2 YFSETQ. Here the CDR3 reads CASRPGEHEKLFF. The CDR3 nucleotides are TGCGCCAGCAGACCGGGAGAGCATGAAAAACTGTTTTTT.

The V gene is TRBV30, the J gene TRBJ2-3, with D perhaps TRBD1 (5 bases). Germline CDR1 is GTSNPN and CDR2 is SVGIG (reference sequence). This CDR3 is 12 amino acids long. Deletions cut 4 bases from V and 4 bases from J, with 9 bases between. The CDR3 bases are TGTGCCTGGACCCCAGGGCCAGATACGCAGTATTTT. This codes for CAWTPGPDTQYF.

This clone was picked up many times. This chain connects TRBV27 to TRBJ2-7; 9 bases map to TRBD1. The CDR3 covers 14 residues. CDR1 MNHEY and CDR2 SMNVEV come from the germline V gene (reference sequence). V was clipped by 3 bases and J by 5 bases; unmatched bases: 5. The CDR3 sequence is CASSFKGQGNEQYF. DNA of the CDR3: TGTGCCAGCAGTTTTAAGGGACAGGGAAACGAGCAGTACTTC.

The chain couples TRBV11-2 to TRBJ1-1; D is unclear. V dropped 7 bases and J dropped 1 base, with 16 bases sitting between them. The CDR3 runs 15 residues. CDR1 is SGHAT, CDR2 FQNNGV, per germline. The CDR3 sequence: CASTIKPGRNTEAFF. As DNA, the CDR3 is TGTGCCAGCACCATCAAACCGGGGAGGAACACTGAAGCTTTCTTT.

V is TRBV19 and J is TRBJ1-5; D is unresolved. V was trimmed by 7 bases and J by 4 bases, leaving 17 bases between them. CDR3 length: 15 amino acids. Germline assignment: CDR1 LNHDA and CDR2 SQIVND (reference sequence). DNA for the CDR3: TGTGCCAGTACCTCGGGAAGACGATATAATCAGCCCCAGCATTTT. Translated, it gives CASTSGRRYNQPQHF. Complete variable domain (other parts from reference TRBV19 and TRBJ1-5): DGGITQSPKYLFRKEGQNVTLSCEQNLNHDAMYWYRQDPGQGLRLIYYSQIVNDFQKGDIAEGYSVSREKKESFPLTVTSAQKNPTAFYLCASTSGRRYNQPQHFGDGTRLSIL.

V gene TRBV6-5 combines with J gene TRBJ2-7; the match to TRBD1 covers 8 bases. With 9 bases clipped from V and 2 bases from J, the junction kept 6 bases outside the gene matches. CDR3 length equals 13 residues. CDR1 is MNHEY and CDR2 is SVGAGI in the germline V gene. In DNA form, the CDR3 reads TGTGCCAGTAAACAGGGGGGTACCTACGAGCAGTACTTC. Protein product: CASKQGGTYEQYF.

This rearrangement joins TRBV4-1 to TRBJ1-5; maybe TRBD1 (6 bases). Germline CDR1 MGHRA, CDR2 YSYEKL. This CDR3 comprises 17 residues. V dropped 1 base and J dropped 0 bases, with 13 bases sitting between them. The CDR3 coding sequence is TGCGCCAGCAGCCAAGCTCCGCCAGGGGTTAGCAATCAGCCCCAGCATTTT. Amino acids: CASSQAPPGVSNQPQHF.

The chain recombines TRBV25-1 with TRBJ2-3; D is possibly TRBD2 (6 bases). CDR3 length: 14 residues. From germline, CDR1 is MGHDK and CDR2 SYGVNS. The V and J ends lost 4 bases and 0 bases respectively, with 8 bases between them. CDR3: CASSGGTSTDTQYF. CDR3 nucleotide sequence: TGTGCCAGCAGTGGCGGGACTAGCACAGATACGCAGTATTTT.

V usage is TRBV11-2 and J usage is TRBJ2-3; the match to TRBD2 covers 7 bases. After removal of 1 base from V and 3 bases from J, the junction contained 7 bases not matched to a gene. The CDR3 is 16 amino acids. The germline V gene has CDR1 SGHAT and CDR2 FQNNGV. CDR3 protein: CASSLAAGLLTDTQYF. The CDR3, as DNA: TGTGCCAGCAGCTTAGCTGCGGGACTATTAACAGATACGCAGTATTTT.

This clone was counted only a few times. The chain has TRBV7-2 and TRBJ2-2, with 7 bases aligning to TRBD1. CDR1 is SGHTA, CDR2 FQGNSA, per germline. V shed 10 bases, J shed 7 bases, and the junction held 3 bases outside the gene matches. This CDR3 is built from 11 residues. CDR3 in DNA: TGTGCCACCCCAGGGGGCGGGGAGCTGTTTTTT. Its protein product is CATPGGGELFF.

This clone was counted a single time. The chain combines TRBV27 with TRBJ1-5; D is ambiguous. Trimming stripped 5 bases from V and 0 bases from J, with 11 bases between. Per the germline V gene, CDR1 is MNHEY and CDR2 is SMNVEV (reference sequence). The CDR3 extends over 15 amino acids. The CDR3 reads CASSLRSNSNQPQHF. In nucleotides, the CDR3 is TGTGCCAGCAGTCTCAGGTCGAATAGCAATCAGCCCCAGCATTTT.

This chain connects TRBV18 to TRBJ2-2, with 10 bases matching TRBD1. The V gene end was trimmed by 4 bases and the J gene end by 0 bases; junction bases not matched to a gene: 5. Germline loops: CDR1 KGHSH, CDR2 LQKENI. This CDR3 spans 17 amino acids. The chain's CDR3 is CASSRTGGGSNTGELFF. The CDR3 bases are TGTGCCAGCTCACGGACAGGGGGTGGTTCGAACACCGGGGAGCTGTTTTTT.

The V call is TRBV4-2, the J call TRBJ2-2; a possible D gene is TRBD2 (5 bases). CDR1 LGHNA and CDR2 YNFKEQ come from the germline V gene. CDR3 size: 16 residues. V was clipped by 4 bases and J by 0 bases, with 12 bases between them. Here the CDR3 DNA reads TGTGCCAGCAGCCCCCGAGGGTACGCGAACACCGGGGAGCTGTTTTTT. This codes for CASSPRGYANTGELFF.

J is TRBJ2-3 and V is TRBV6-5; perhaps TRBD1 as D (5 bases). This CDR3 spans 15 amino acids. Germline V gene lookup returns CDR1 MNHEY and CDR2 SVGAGI. Trimming cost V 0 bases and J 2 bases, with 9 bases left between them. The DNA for the CDR3 is TGTGCCAGCAGTTACTCTGGCAGGGACACAGATACGCAGTATTTT. Translating it yields CASSYSGRDTDTQYF.

The gene calls are TRBV2 and TRBJ2-2, with D possibly being TRBD1 (6 bases). The germline V and J ends were trimmed by 9 bases and 1 base, with 12 bases remaining between them. The CDR3 totals 14 residues. Germline V CDR1 and CDR2: SNHLY, FYNNEI. For the CDR3, the DNA is TGTGCCAGTTCCCAGGGACAGAACACCGGGGAGCTGTTTTTT. Translation gives CASSQGQNTGELFF.

The gene calls are TRBV2 and TRBJ2-1; 10 bases map to TRBD1. Germline CDR1 SNHLY, CDR2 FYNNEI. The CDR3 has 14 amino acids. Trimming took 8 bases from V and 8 from J; bases not matched to a gene: 9. For the CDR3, the DNA is TGTGCCAGCTCGATGACAGGGGGCTGGGATGAGCAGTTCTTC. The encoded protein is CASSMTGGWDEQFF.

The V gene is TRBV18, the J gene TRBJ2-7, with 11 bases identical to TRBD1. Germline V gene sequence: CDR1 KGHSH, CDR2 LQKENI. The V segment lost 4 bases and the J segment 1 base; nucleotides outside the gene matches: 6. This CDR3 region has 16 residues. The CDR3 sequence is CASSQTGTGGSYEQYF. Written as DNA, the CDR3 is TGTGCCAGCTCACAAACCGGGACAGGGGGGTCCTACGAGCAGTACTTC.